This is a list of T cell receptor beta chains from one sample in a study of CD8+ T cells in alopecia areata. TCRdb keeps only in-frame clones here, not all; method: immunoSEQ multiplex PCR. The sample contains around 180,000 clones, roughly three fifths of which appear only once. The specimen comprised CD4+ T cells sorted from blood, sampled at roughly week 49, from a patient treated with tofacitinib. Receptors originate from a human donor with alopecia areata. The CDR3 runs from the conserved cysteine through the conserved F or W. The D gene is left open where the match is weak. Not all rows give a size; the values are once, few, many and, for expanded clones, a class.

d_gene	len	v_gene	abundance	j_gene	CDR3nt	CDR3aa
TRBD1	14	TRBV5-1	NA	TRBJ2-7	TGCGCCAGCAGCGGGGGACAGCGATCTTACGAGCAGTACTTC	CASSGGQRSYEQYF
TRBD1	13	TRBV9	NA	TRBJ1-1	TGTGCCAGCAGCGTAGTGGACAGGGGTGAAGCTTTCTTT	CASSVVDRGEAFF
TRBD1	13	TRBV29-1	few	TRBJ1-2	TGCAGCGCCCCCGGGGCAGGGGGCTATGGCTACACCTTC	CSAPGAGGYGYTF
TRBD1	16	TRBV7-8	many	TRBJ2-1	TGTGCCAGCAGCCGGCGACCGGGACAGGGGAGGAATGAGCAGTTCTTC	CASSRRPGQGRNEQFF
NA	17	TRBV30	NA	TRBJ2-6	TGTGCCTGGAGCACTCGGTTAGGGGTGTCTGGGGCCAACGTCCTGACTTTC	CAWSTRLGVSGANVLTF
NA	12	TRBV7-9	NA	TRBJ2-7	TGTGCCAGCAGCTCCACGGTCCACGAGCAGTACTTC	CASSSTVHEQYF
NA	11	TRBV2	few	TRBJ2-4	TGTGCCAGTTTAGCCAAAAACATTCAGTACTTC	CASLAKNIQYF
NA	13	TRBV6-5	NA	TRBJ1-2	TGTGCCAGCAGCCCTAGGAACCTCATGGGCTACACCTTC	CASSPRNLMGYTF
TRBD2	17	TRBV10-3	NA	TRBJ2-3	TGTGCCATCGAGGCCAGGAGGACTAGCGGGGGATCAGATACGCAGTATTTT	CAIEARRTSGGSDTQYF
NA	11	TRBV6-1	NA	TRBJ2-1	TGTGCCTGCAGACAGGCCAATGAGCAGTTCTTC	CACRQANEQFF
NA	15	TRBV5-1	NA	TRBJ1-1	TGCGCCAGCAGCTTGGTAGCGGGATTGAACACTGAAGCTTTCTTT	CASSLVAGLNTEAFF
TRBD1	14	TRBV5-1	NA	TRBJ2-3	TGCGCCAGCAGCTGGAACAGGGGGGAGGATACGCAGTATTTT	CASSWNRGEDTQYF
TRBD2	13	TRBV30	NA	TRBJ2-7	TGTGCCTGGAGGGGACTAGCGGGGGACGAGCAGTACTTC	CAWRGLAGDEQYF
NA	13	TRBV5-1	NA	TRBJ2-5	TGCGCCAGCAGCTCCACAGCGAAAGAGACCCAGTACTTC	CASSSTAKETQYF
NA	14	TRBV5-1	NA	TRBJ2-5	TGCGCCAGCAGCTTGGGACAGAGCCAAGAGACCCAGTACTTC	CASSLGQSQETQYF
TRBD2	14	TRBV7-6	NA	TRBJ2-2	TGTGCCAGCAGCCCTAGGGAGGGCACCGGGGAGCTGTTTTTT	CASSPREGTGELFF
NA	14	TRBV30	NA	TRBJ2-7	TGTGCCTGGAGTAGAGGGGGGGTATCCTACGAGCAGTACTTC	CAWSRGGVSYEQYF
NA	11	TRBV7-9	NA	TRBJ2-7	TGTGCCAGCAGCCGAGACTACGAGCAGTACTTC	CASSRDYEQYF
NA	13	TRBV30	NA	TRBJ1-5	TGTGCCTGGAGTCAGGGTCCAGATCAGCCCCAGCATTTT	CAWSQGPDQPQHF
NA	14	TRBV29-1	few	TRBJ2-1	TGCAGCGTTGATAGGCGACTAGGTCGGAATGAGCAGTTCTTC	CSVDRRLGRNEQFF
TRBD1	15	TRBV30	NA	TRBJ1-6	TGTGCCTGGAGACCCCGGACAGGGGAGAATTCACCCCTCCACTTT	CAWRPRTGENSPLHF
NA	15	TRBV7-7	NA	TRBJ2-1	TGTGCCAGCAGCTTAAGTTTCTCTGCTCTCAATGAGCAGTTCTTC	CASSLSFSALNEQFF
NA	17	TRBV30	NA	TRBJ2-4	TGTGCCTGGAGTGCCAAGGGGGGTTCAGTTTCCAAAAACATTCAGTACTTC	CAWSAKGGSVSKNIQYF
TRBD2	14	TRBV7-2	few	TRBJ2-7	TGTGCCAGCAGCCCGAACTTGGGAGGGATCGAGCAGTACTTC	CASSPNLGGIEQYF
NA	12	TRBV7-9	NA	TRBJ1-2	TGTGCCAGCAGCTTTAATCGGGATGGCTACACCTTC	CASSFNRDGYTF
TRBD2	16	TRBV30	NA	TRBJ2-3	TGTGCCTGGAGTGAGGCTAGCGGGGACGACACAGATACGCAGTATTTT	CAWSEASGDDTDTQYF
TRBD2	15	TRBV29-1	NA	TRBJ2-1	TGCAGCGTTAGCGGGGGGGCCATGTCCTACAATGAGCAGTTCTTC	CSVSGGAMSYNEQFF
NA	13	TRBV21-1	few	TRBJ1-2	TGTGCCAGCAGCAAAGGGGGCAACTATGGCTACACCTTC	CASSKGGNYGYTF
TRBD1	14	TRBV19	NA	TRBJ1-6	TGTGCCAGTAGTATGTCAGGGGGGGATTCACCCCTCCACTTT	CASSMSGGDSPLHF
NA	17	TRBV9	NA	TRBJ2-3	TGTGCCAGCAGCGTACGAATGGGTGAGGCAGTCACAGATACGCAGTATTTT	CASSVRMGEAVTDTQYF
TRBD1	15	TRBV7-9	many	TRBJ1-1	TGTGCCAGCAGCTCTCGGACAGGGTCATTCGCTGAAGCTTTCTTT	CASSSRTGSFAEAFF
NA	15	TRBV4-1	NA	TRBJ2-6	TGCGCCAGCAGCCAAGGCGTCCCTGGGGCCAACGTCCTGACTTTC	CASSQGVPGANVLTF
NA	14	TRBV5-1	NA	TRBJ2-2	TGCGCCAGCGGTCAGGCCGCGAACACCGGGGAGCTGTTTTTT	CASGQAANTGELFF
NA	12	TRBV29-1	NA	TRBJ1-1	TGCAGCGTTTTGACAGACGGTCGTAACGGTTTCTTT	CSVLTDGRNGFF
NA	13	TRBV30	NA	TRBJ2-3	TGTGCCTGGACGGGGGGCCTTACAGATACGCAGTATTTT	CAWTGGLTDTQYF
NA	13	TRBV6-6	once	TRBJ2-7	TGTGCCAGCAGTTACGTTTCTACCTACGAGCAGTACTTC	CASSYVSTYEQYF
NA	14	TRBV7-2	NA	TRBJ1-5	TGTGCCAGCAGCCAAGGGGATAGCAATCAGCCCCAGCATTTT	CASSQGDSNQPQHF